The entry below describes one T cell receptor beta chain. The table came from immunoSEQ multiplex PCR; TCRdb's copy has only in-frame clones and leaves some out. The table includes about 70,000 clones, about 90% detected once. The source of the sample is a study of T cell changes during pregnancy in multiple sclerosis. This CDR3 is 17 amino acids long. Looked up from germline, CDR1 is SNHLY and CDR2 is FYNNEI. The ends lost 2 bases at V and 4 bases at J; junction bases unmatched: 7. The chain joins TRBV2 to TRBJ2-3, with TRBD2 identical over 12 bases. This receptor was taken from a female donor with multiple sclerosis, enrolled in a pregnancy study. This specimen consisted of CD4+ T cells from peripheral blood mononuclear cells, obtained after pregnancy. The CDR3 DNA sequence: TGTGCCAGCAGTGAATCTCAGACTAGCGGGGGAGCAGATACGCAGTATTTT. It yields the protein CASSESQTSGGADTQYF.